This TCR beta chain was found in a study of blood T cell repertoires in COVID-19. Study-level background: Samples taken during acute and convalescent COVID-19 were collected in the United States, Italy and Spain. PBMCs, B-cell-depleted T cells, or T cells were the source of the cDNA or gDNA that made up the material.

In germline, CDR1 is SQVTM, CDR2 ANQGSEA. V was pared by 7 bases and J by 2 bases, with 16 bases between. CDR3 length: 14 residues. Authors' analysis steps: Quantification of nucleated cells was approximated via reference gene primer amplification. Measured with immunoSEQ multiplex PCR; TCRdb has only the in-frame clones, and not every one. V and J calls and clone size come straight from that table; D and trimming were deduced from the DNA. This table has 150,000 to 200,000 clones, 74% appearing once. This clonotype was sampled from a woman aged 80 or older with acute or convalescent COVID-19. V usage is TRBV29-1 and J usage is TRBJ2-3; perhaps TRBD2 as D (6 bases). Sample: peripheral blood. The CDR3 spells CSETGTDYTDTQYF. The CDR3 DNA sequence: TGCAGCGAAACCGGGACGGACTACACAGATACGCAGTATTTT.